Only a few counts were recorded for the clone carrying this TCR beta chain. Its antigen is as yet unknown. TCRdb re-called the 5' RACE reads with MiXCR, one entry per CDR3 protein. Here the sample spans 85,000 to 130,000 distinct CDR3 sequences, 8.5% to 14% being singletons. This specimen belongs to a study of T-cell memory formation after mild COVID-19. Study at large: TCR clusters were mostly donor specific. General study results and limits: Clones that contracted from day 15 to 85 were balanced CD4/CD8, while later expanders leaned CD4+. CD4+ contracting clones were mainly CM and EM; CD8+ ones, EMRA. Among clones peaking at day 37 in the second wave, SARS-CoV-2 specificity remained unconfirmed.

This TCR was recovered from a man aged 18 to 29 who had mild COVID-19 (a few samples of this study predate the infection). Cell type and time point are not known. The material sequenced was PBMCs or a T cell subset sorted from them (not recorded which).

In DNA, the CDR3 is TGTGCCAGCACTCCCTTCGGGGGGGGGATACAAGAGACCCAGTACTTC. This gives the protein CASTPFGGGIQETQYF. The V and J genes are TRBV12-3 or TRBV12-4 and TRBJ2-5, with 8 bases fitting TRBD2. J gave up 2 bases and V 7 bases, and 12 bases lay outside the gene matches. The CDR3 extends over 16 amino acids.